The 9 T cell receptor beta chains below were found in one sample sequenced in a study of blood T cell repertoires in COVID-19. Assay: immunoSEQ multiplex PCR; the TCRdb copy retains only in-frame clones and omits some. The table includes about 200,000 clones, over 80% detected once. The sample taken for sequencing was peripheral blood. The receptors originated from a man between 40 and 49 years old with acute or convalescent COVID-19.

The V gene is TRBV10-3, the J gene TRBJ1-5, with D tentatively TRBD1 (5 bases). Germline CDR1 and CDR2: ENHRY and SYGVKD. V was cut by 6 bases and J by 0 bases, with 6 bases left in between. The CDR3 totals 13 residues. The CDR3 DNA sequence: TGTGCCATCAGCAGGGATAGCAATCAGCCCCAGCATTTT. It yields the protein CAISRDSNQPQHF.

The chain has TRBV5-1 and TRBJ2-3; 10 nucleotides agree with TRBD1. Trimming removed 2 bases from V and 3 bases from J; junction bases left unmatched: 3. There are 15 residues in the CDR3. The germline CDR1 and CDR2 sequences are SGHRS and YFSETQ. The CDR3 protein is CASSFLGQGTDTQYF. As DNA, the CDR3 is TGCGCCAGCAGCTTCCTGGGACAGGGGACAGATACGCAGTATTTT.

The CDR3 DNA reads as TGTGCCAGCAGACCCCCGGGGACAGGCTCCTACGAGCAGTACTTC. Amino acids: CASRPPGTGSYEQYF. This sequence joins TRBV6-6 and TRBJ2-7, with 8 bases that match TRBD1. CDR1 and CDR2 from the germline V gene are MNHNY and SVGAGI (reference sequence). The J segment lost 0 bases and the V segment lost 6 bases, leaving 7 bases of the junction unmatched. The CDR3 runs to 15 residues.

The chain employs TRBV12-3 or TRBV12-4 and TRBJ2-1, with a possible D match to TRBD1 (5 bases). The CDR3 contains 12 residues. Trimming took 6 bases from V and 4 from J, leaving 7 bases between them. CDR3 DNA sequence: TGTGCCAGCAGCCCAGGGTACAATGAGCAGTTCTTC. Translated: CASSPGYNEQFF.

DNA of the CDR3: TGCGCCAGCAGCCCCCCGGGGGAGGGCCTCCGAGAGCAGTACTTC. Translating it yields CASSPPGEGLREQYF. The chain links TRBV5-1 to TRBJ2-7, with TRBD2 matching 7 bases. This CDR3 is built from 15 residues. Germline assignment: CDR1 SGHRS and CDR2 YFSETQ. V gave up 4 bases and J gave up 7 bases; unmatched junction bases: 14.

The chain uses TRBV19 and TRBJ2-1, with a tentative D call TRBD2 (6 bases). The germline V gene encodes CDR1 LNHDA and CDR2 SQIVND (reference sequence). This CDR3 comprises 15 residues. The germline V and J ends were trimmed by 3 bases and 8 bases, with 17 bases remaining between them. This chain's CDR3 is CASSIVTLGGDEQFF. The CDR3 nucleotides are TGTGCCAGTAGTATTGTCACCCTCGGCGGGGATGAGCAGTTCTTC.

This sequence joins TRBV6-4 and TRBJ2-7; unclear D gene. Per germline, CDR1 MRHNA and CDR2 SNTAGT. This CDR3 region has 13 residues. Trimming cost V 4 bases and J 3 bases, with 10 bases left between them. CDR3 sequence (DNA): TGTGCCAGCAGTGGTAGAAGTGTCTACGAGCAGTACTTC. This encodes CASSGRSVYEQYF.

The chain is built from TRBV3-1 (or the pseudogene TRBV3-2) and TRBJ1-2, with 7 nucleotides matching TRBD1. Germline V gene lookup returns CDR1 LGHDT and CDR2 YNNKEL (reference sequence). The CDR3 contains 14 residues. V lost 1 base and J lost 10; bases outside the gene matches: 9. The CDR3 DNA is TGTGCCAGCAGCCAAGGGGACAGCTCACTTTTCTACACCTTC. It codes for CASSQGDSSLFYTF.

The chain has TRBV6-2 or TRBV6-3 and TRBJ1-5, with D possibly matching TRBD1 (5 bases). This CDR3 is built from 14 residues. V lost 0 bases and J lost 11, with 14 bases in between. The germline V gene encodes CDR1 MNHEY and CDR2 SVGEGT. The CDR3 reads CASSYSITTRAQHF. CDR3 in DNA: TGTGCCAGCAGTTACTCAATCACCACCAGGGCCCAGCATTTT.